What follows are 19 T cell receptor beta chains derived from one specimen sequenced in a study of cytomegalovirus exposure and HLA in healthy donors. The PCR contained 60 Vbeta and 13 Jbeta primers. Sequencing used immunoSEQ multiplex PCR; TCRdb keeps in-frame clones, though not all of them. The sample holds about 120,000 clones, over 15% seen once. The sample was PBMCs. Receptors were obtained from a woman between 18 and 29 years old in good health and CMV-seronegative.

This clone was picked up a small number of times. This chain joins TRBV9 and TRBJ2-3; no reliable D call. The CDR3 covers 11 residues. Germline CDR1 SGDLS, CDR2 YYNGEE. V dropped 2 bases and J dropped 6 bases, with 4 bases sitting between them. The CDR3 DNA follows: TGTGCCAGCAGCGTTGCGGATACGCAGTATTTT. Amino acid sequence: CASSVADTQYF. Supplemented by reference TRBV9 and TRBJ2-3, the full variable domain reads DSGVTQTPKHLITATGQRVTLRCSPRSGDLSVYWYQQSLDQGLQFLIQYYNGEERAKGNILERFSAQQFPDLHSELNLSSLELGDSALYFCASSVADTQYFGPGTRLTVL.

The gene calls are TRBV5-6 and TRBJ1-2, with D possibly TRBD1 on 6 matching bases. Trimming took off 0 bases at V and 0 bases at J, with 12 bases between the two ends. In germline, CDR1 is SGHDT, CDR2 YYEEEE. The CDR3 extends over 16 amino acids. Here the CDR3 reads CASSLEGQGSNYGYTF. DNA for the CDR3: TGTGCCAGCAGCTTGGAGGGGCAGGGGTCTAACTATGGCTACACCTTC.

Only a few counts were recorded for this clone. The rearrangement joins TRBV5-4 to TRBJ2-7; TRBD2 matches at 7 bases. Trimming removed 4 bases from V and 7 bases from J; junction bases left unmatched: 5. The CDR3 loop spans 12 amino acids. Germline-derived CDR1 and CDR2 are SGHNT and YYREEE (reference sequence). The chain's CDR3 is CASSGTREEQYF. DNA of the CDR3: TGTGCCAGCAGCGGGACGCGGGAGGAGCAGTACTTC.

The V and J genes are TRBV9 and TRBJ2-1; no clear D. V dropped 2 bases and J dropped 4 bases, with 7 bases sitting between them. This CDR3 is 13 amino acids long. Germline assignment: CDR1 SGDLS and CDR2 YYNGEE. The CDR3 region has the DNA TGTGCCAGCAGCGTGACTGGGTACAATGAGCAGTTCTTC. Encoded protein: CASSVTGYNEQFF. Combining the CDR3 with reference TRBV9 and TRBJ2-1 gives the whole variable domain DSGVTQTPKHLITATGQRVTLRCSPRSGDLSVYWYQQSLDQGLQFLIQYYNGEERAKGNILERFSAQQFPDLHSELNLSSLELGDSALYFCASSVTGYNEQFFGPGTRLTVL.

The chain uses TRBV13 and TRBJ2-1, with D tentatively TRBD1 (5 bases). Per the germline V gene, CDR1 is PRHDT and CDR2 is FYEKMQ (reference sequence). V was clipped by 3 bases and J by 4 bases, with 19 bases between them. CDR3 length equals 17 residues. This chain's CDR3 is CASSLPHQGSSYNEQFF. The CDR3 bases are TGTGCCAGCAGCTTGCCTCATCAGGGCTCTTCGTACAATGAGCAGTTCTTC.

The J gene is TRBJ2-3, the V gene TRBV6-1; the D is unclear. Germline V lookup: CDR1 MNHNS, CDR2 SASEGT. V shed 3 bases and J shed 6 bases, with 10 bases lying between them. The CDR3 is made up of 13 amino acids. In DNA form, the CDR3 reads TGTGCCAGCAGTGACTATGGCAGGGATACGCAGTATTTT. This sequence encodes CASSDYGRDTQYF.

This clone has just a few counts. The V gene is TRBV29-1, the J gene TRBJ2-2, with TRBD2 identical over 13 bases. Trimming cost V 5 bases and J 4 bases; bases outside gene matches: 1. This CDR3 is 14 amino acids long. The V gene's germline CDR1 is SQVTM and CDR2 ANQGSEA. DNA for the CDR3: TGCAGCGTTCGACTAGCGGGGGGCACCGGGGAGCTGTTTTTT. This sequence encodes CSVRLAGGTGELFF.

The table lists this clone with a few counts. The V gene is TRBV2, the J gene TRBJ1-6; D unclear. CDR3 length: 13 amino acids. V lost 6 bases and J lost 7, with 10 bases in between. Germline assignment: CDR1 SNHLY and CDR2 FYNNEI. The CDR3, as DNA: TGTGCCAGCAGATGGGCAGGAAATTCACCCCTCCACTTT. This encodes CASRWAGNSPLHF. The full variable domain, with the rest looked up from reference TRBV2 and TRBJ1-6, is EPEVTQTPSHQVTQMGQEVILRCVPISNHLYFYWYRQILGQKVEFLVSFYNNEISEKSEIFDDQFSVERPDGSNFTLKIRSTKLEDSAMYFCASRWAGNSPLHFGNGTRLTVT.

The table lists this clone with a few counts. V gene TRBV10-3 combines with J gene TRBJ1-2; 7 bases line up with TRBD1. This CDR3 spans 15 amino acids. The junction had 7 bases not matched to a gene; V was cut back by 0 bases and J by 6 bases. CDR1 is ENHRY and CDR2 is SYGVKD in the germline V gene. CDR3 residues: CAISESIQGINGYTF. Written as DNA, the CDR3 is TGTGCCATCAGTGAGTCGATACAGGGGATTAATGGCTACACCTTC.

The chain recombines TRBV14 with TRBJ2-7; a possible D gene is TRBD1 (5 bases). This CDR3 is 14 amino acids long. Germline-derived CDR1 and CDR2 are SGHDN and FVKESK. V was trimmed by 3 bases and J by 2 bases, leaving 11 bases between them. The CDR3 is CASSQHRFPYEQYF. CDR3 coding DNA: TGTGCCAGCAGCCAGCACAGGTTTCCCTACGAGCAGTACTTC.

The chain employs TRBV28 and TRBJ1-1, with a tentative D call TRBD1 (5 bases). Germline loops: CDR1 MDHEN, CDR2 SYDVKM. Trimming stripped 6 bases from V and 3 bases from J, with 23 bases between. The CDR3 spans 17 residues. CDR3 protein: CASSLKWYRQSHTEAFF. In DNA, the CDR3 is TGTGCCAGCAGCTTAAAGTGGTATAGACAGTCTCACACTGAAGCTTTCTTT.

J is TRBJ2-1 and V is TRBV28; no clear D gene. The CDR3 runs 12 residues. The ends were cut back, 5 bases at V and 9 bases at J, with 11 bases in the middle. Per germline, CDR1 MDHEN and CDR2 SYDVKM. This chain's CDR3 is CASSNPLVEQFF. The CDR3, as DNA: TGTGCCAGCAGTAACCCCCTAGTTGAGCAGTTCTTC.

V is TRBV4-2 and J is TRBJ2-5; D call uncertain. The V gene's germline CDR1 is LGHNA and CDR2 YNFKEQ. Trimming removed 5 bases from V and 1 base from J, with 14 bases in between. This CDR3 comprises 15 residues. CDR3: CASSSVWPSQETQYF. As DNA, the CDR3 is TGTGCCAGCAGCTCCGTCTGGCCTAGCCAAGAGACCCAGTACTTC.

This clone was seen only a few times. The chain recombines TRBV28 with TRBJ1-5, with D perhaps TRBD1 (5 bases). This CDR3 spans 16 amino acids. The germline gives CDR1 MDHEN, CDR2 SYDVKM. The V and J ends lost 7 bases and 5 bases respectively, with 21 bases between them. The CDR3 region is CASITFQGGPHQPQHF. As DNA, the CDR3 is TGTGCCAGCATTACCTTTCAGGGAGGGCCTCATCAGCCCCAGCATTTT.

The sample holds a few counts of this clone. The chain's CDR3 is CASSPTRAGSYEQYF. The CDR3 DNA is TGCGCCAGCAGCCCAACTCGAGCGGGTTCCTACGAGCAGTACTTC. This chain connects TRBV4-1 to TRBJ2-7, with D maybe TRBD2 (6 bases). Germline V gives CDR1 MGHRA, CDR2 YSYEKL. This CDR3 contains 15 residues. V lost 4 bases and J lost 1, with 14 bases in between.

This clone has more than one count but fewer than ten. V is TRBV19 and J is TRBJ2-2; 8 bases map to TRBD1. The CDR3 has 15 amino acids. Losses at the gene ends were 7 bases for V and 2 bases for J; bases not matched to a gene: 6. Per germline, CDR1 LNHDA and CDR2 SQIVND (reference sequence). In DNA, the CDR3 is TGTGCCAGTAAACCGGGACAGGTAAACACCGGGGAGCTGTTTTTT. Its translation is CASKPGQVNTGELFF. Based on the CDR3 plus reference TRBV19 and TRBJ2-2, the full variable domain is DGGITQSPKYLFRKEGQNVTLSCEQNLNHDAMYWYRQDPGQGLRLIYYSQIVNDFQKGDIAEGYSVSREKKESFPLTVTSAQKNPTAFYLCASKPGQVNTGELFFGEGSRLTVL.

This clone was detected only a few times. This chain joins TRBV5-1 and TRBJ2-1; maybe TRBD1 (6 bases). Germline lookup yields CDR1 SGHRS and CDR2 YFSETQ. The length of the CDR3 is 14 residues. The V end lost 2 bases, the J end lost 5 bases, and 11 bases lay between the germline ends. The CDR3 is CASSFRDTNNEQFF. DNA for the CDR3: TGCGCCAGCAGCTTCAGGGACACAAACAATGAGCAGTTCTTC.

The rearrangement links TRBV5-6 to TRBJ1-1, with D possibly TRBD1 on 6 matching bases. The germline CDR1 and CDR2 sequences are SGHDT and YYEEEE. Between the trimmed V and J ends, which lost 3 bases and 1 base, there was a span of 16 bases. The CDR3 extends over 16 amino acids. CDR3 sequence (DNA): TGTGCCAGCAGCTACTCTACCAGGGGCCCGAACACTGAAGCTTTCTTT. Translation: CASSYSTRGPNTEAFF.

This clone has more than one count but fewer than ten. The gene calls are TRBV9 and TRBJ1-1; D perhaps matches TRBD1 (5 bases). Germline assignment: CDR1 SGDLS and CDR2 YYNGEE. The CDR3 totals 13 residues. The V gene lost 4 bases and the J gene lost 5 bases, with 12 bases spanning the gap. CDR3 residues: CASSTTTGTEAFF. CDR3 nucleotides: TGTGCCAGCAGCACCACTACAGGTACTGAAGCTTTCTTT.